This TCR beta chain is from a study of blood T cell repertoires in COVID-19. Original analysis: It was from reference gene primer amplification that nucleated cell counts were estimated. TCRdb's copy holds only in-frame clones and misses some; the assay was immunoSEQ multiplex PCR. The V and J calls and clone size come from that table; D and trimming were worked out from the DNA. The sample has approximately 29,000 clones; about nine tenths are singletons. The CDR3 length is 13 residues. Germline lookup yields CDR1 MNHEY and CDR2 SVGAGI. V was pared by 6 bases and J by 1 base, with 3 bases of the junction left unmatched.

The source of this sequence is a human donor with active COVID-19. The donor label of this sample is uncertain. Input material: peripheral blood. The V and J genes are TRBV6-5 and TRBJ2-7, with 7 bases identical to TRBD1. This CDR3 reads CASSKDRSYEQYF. In nucleotides, the CDR3 is TGTGCCAGCAGCAAGGACAGGTCCTACGAGCAGTACTTC.